These T cell receptor beta chains were read from a single sample in a study of T cells in Graves' hyperthyroidism and ophthalmopathy. TCRdb re-called the multiplex PCR reads with MiXCR, one entry per CDR3 protein. The table includes around 300,000 distinct CDR3 sequences, about 14% detected once. Sequenced input: blood. The origin of the receptors is a woman between 25 and 40 years old with Graves' hyperthyroidism that later progressed to Graves' ophthalmopathy. CDR3s include the opening cysteine and the closing phenylalanine or tryptophan. The D gene is left open where the match is weak. Clone size is shown for a subset of rows, as once, few, many or a class of expanded clone.

j_gene | abundance | d_gene | v_gene | len | CDR3aa | CDR3nt
TRBJ1-1 | NA | TRBD1 | TRBV10-3 | 14 | CAISEQGGSTEAFF | TGTGCCATCAGTGAACAGGGGGGGAGCACTGAAGCTTTCTTT
TRBJ2-6 | NA | NA | TRBV29-1 | 14 | CSAFSDAGTNVLTF | TGCAGCGCCTTCTCCGATGCAGGGACCAACGTCCTGACTTTC
TRBJ2-1 | many | TRBD2 | TRBV7-3 | 16 | CASSRNRLAGGDEQFF | TGTGCCAGCAGCCGAAATCGGTTAGCGGGAGGCGATGAGCAGTTCTTC
TRBJ2-5 | many | TRBD2 | TRBV20-1 | 15 | CSARDRGRPAWTQYF | TGCAGTGCTAGAGATCGCGGGAGGCCCGCTTGGACCCAGTACTTC
TRBJ2-2 | once | NA | TRBV11-2 | 14 | CASSPRTATGELFF | TGTGCCAGCAGCCCACGGACGGCCACCGGGGAGCTGTTTTTT
TRBJ2-6 | few | NA | TRBV5-1 | 16 | CASSPGPSSGANVLTF | TGCGCCAGCAGCCCGGGCCCGTCGTCTGGGGCCAACGTCCTGACTTTC
TRBJ2-3 | many | NA | TRBV4-1 | 17 | CASSPASGDGVTDTQYF | TGCGCCAGCAGCCCCGCCTCCGGGGACGGAGTCACAGATACGCAGTATTTT
TRBJ2-3 | many | TRBD2 | TRBV14 | 16 | CASRPIALAGSDTQYF | TGTGCCAGCAGACCAATAGCGCTAGCGGGCTCAGATACGCAGTATTTT
TRBJ1-6 | many | NA | TRBV7-2 | 15 | CASSPPRGYNSPLHF | TGTGCCAGCAGCCCCCCACGAGGCTATAATTCACCCCTCCACTTT
TRBJ2-5 | many | TRBD1 | TRBV20-1 | 14 | CSAADRGRSETQYF | TGCAGTGCCGCGGACAGGGGGCGATCTGAGACCCAGTACTTC
TRBJ2-5 | many | NA | TRBV5-1 | 15 | CASSTGTAIQETQYF | TGCGCCAGCAGCACAGGGACGGCAATCCAAGAGACCCAGTACTTC
TRBJ2-1 | many | NA | TRBV6-2/TRBV6-3 | 16 | CASSTLWGDSYNEQFF | TGTGCCAGCAGTACCTTGTGGGGAGACTCCTACAATGAGCAGTTCTTC
TRBJ2-7 | many | TRBD2 | TRBV4-3 | 16 | CASSQGLGTSSYEQYF | TGCGCCAGCAGCCAAGGGCTTGGGACTAGCTCCTACGAGCAGTACTTC
TRBJ2-7 | once | NA | TRBV19 | 13 | CASSIFGGNEQYF | TGTGCCAGTAGTATATTTGGGGGCAACGAGCAGTACTTC
TRBJ2-7 | many | TRBD2 | TRBV3-1 | 17 | CASSQDGGGPLLNEQYF | TGTGCCAGCAGCCAAGATGGCGGGGGGCCACTCCTCAACGAGCAGTACTTC
TRBJ2-4 | many | TRBD2 | TRBV7-2 | 15 | CASSGGGGAKNIQYF | TGTGCCAGCAGCGGGGGGGGGGGAGCCAAAAACATTCAGTACTTC
TRBJ1-6 | NA | NA | TRBV20-1 | 14 | CSARTGSIDSPLHF | TGCAGTGCTAGGACGGGGTCAATAGATTCACCCCTCCACTTT
TRBJ1-4 | NA | NA | TRBV5-6 | 16 | CASSLKWGQINEKLFF | TGTGCCAGCAGCCTAAAGTGGGGCCAGATTAATGAAAAACTGTTTTTT
TRBJ1-4 | many | TRBD1 | TRBV2 | 14 | CASRTGTGSEKLFF | TGTGCCAGCAGAACCGGGACAGGGAGCGAAAAACTGTTTTTT
TRBJ2-5 | many | NA | TRBV20-1 | 12 | CSASPRGETQYF | TGCAGTGCTAGTCCGCGGGGAGAGACCCAGTACTTC
TRBJ2-7 | many | NA | TRBV5-1 | 14 | CASSLGASKNEQYF | TGCGCCAGCAGCTTGGGGGCTAGTAAGAACGAGCAGTACTTC
TRBJ2-1 | NA | NA | TRBV24-1 | 11 | CATSDLREQFF | TGTGCCACCAGTGATTTGCGTGAGCAGTTCTTC
TRBJ2-1 | many | NA | TRBV11-2 | 10 | CASSLGGRFF | TGTGCCAGCAGCTTAGGAGGACGGTTCTTC
TRBJ2-7 | many | NA | TRBV18 | 12 | CASSPADYEQYF | TGTGCCAGCTCACCGGCCGACTACGAGCAGTACTTC
TRBJ2-7 | many | NA | TRBV20-1 | 12 | CSATFLSYEQYF | TGCAGTGCAACTTTCCTCTCCTACGAGCAGTACTTC
TRBJ1-1 | few | NA | TRBV4-2 | 14 | CASTRGGLATEAFF | TGTGCCAGCACTAGAGGGGGTTTAGCCACTGAAGCTTTCTTT
TRBJ1-2 | many | NA | TRBV28 | 13 | CASSLGGGYGYTF | TGTGCCAGCAGTTTGGGAGGGGGCTATGGCTACACCTTC
TRBJ2-1 | many | NA | TRBV7-9 | 13 | CASSLVGAEEQFF | TGTGCCAGCAGCTTAGTTGGTGCTGAGGAGCAGTTCTTC
TRBJ2-1 | NA | TRBD2 | TRBV7-9 | 15 | CASSSSGGVYNEQFF | TGTGCCAGCAGCTCTAGCGGGGGGGTCTACAATGAGCAGTTCTTC
TRBJ2-2 | NA | NA | TRBV19 | 16 | CASSIDDIRRTGELFF | TGTGCCAGTAGTATAGATGATATAAGGCGAACCGGGGAGCTGTTTTTT
TRBJ2-1 | many | TRBD2 | TRBV6-2/TRBV6-3 | 20 | CASTHLGASGISIFYNEQFF | TGTGCCAGCACCCACCTTGGGGCTAGCGGCATTTCCATTTTCTACAATGAGCAGTTCTTC
TRBJ2-5 | NA | TRBD1 | TRBV12-3/TRBV12-4 | 11 | CASSPGQIQYF | TGTGCCAGCAGTCCGGGACAGATACAGTACTTC
TRBJ2-5 | many | TRBD2 | TRBV7-2 | 17 | CASSLGLTSGSPETQYF | TGTGCCAGCAGCTTAGGTCTGACTAGCGGGAGTCCAGAGACCCAGTACTTC
TRBJ1-5 | many | TRBD1 | TRBV19 | 18 | CASSIVGPGQGMNQPQHF | TGTGCCAGTAGTATTGTGGGTCCGGGACAGGGGATGAATCAGCCCCAGCATTTT
TRBJ1-4 | many | NA | TRBV7-2 | 17 | CASSLSPYRATNEKLFF | TGTGCCAGCAGCTTAAGCCCTTACAGGGCAACTAATGAAAAACTGTTTTTT
TRBJ2-3 | many | NA | TRBV7-9 | 15 | CASSFGGESTDTQYF | TGTGCCAGCAGCTTCGGAGGGGAGAGCACAGATACGCAGTATTTT
TRBJ2-3 | NA | NA | TRBV6-2/TRBV6-3 | 17 | CASSYGGDTFGTDTQYF | TGTGCCAGCAGTTACGGGGGAGACACTTTCGGCACAGATACGCAGTATTTT
TRBJ2-1 | many | NA | TRBV7-2 | 21 | CASSLVRDKLLGPGSYNEQFF | TGTGCCAGCAGCTTAGTTCGGGACAAGCTTTTGGGCCCGGGCTCCTACAATGAGCAGTTCTTC
TRBJ2-5 | NA | TRBD2 | TRBV20-1 | 16 | CSARDVSGGSQETQYF | TGCAGTGCTAGAGATGTGAGCGGGGGGTCTCAAGAGACCCAGTACTTC
TRBJ2-2 | many | TRBD2 | TRBV28 | 16 | CASSWGGRGNTGELFF | TGTGCCAGCAGCTGGGGCGGGAGAGGGAACACCGGGGAGCTGTTTTTT
TRBJ2-5 | many | TRBD1 | TRBV20-1 | 14 | CSAGTGAREETQYF | TGCAGTGCTGGGACAGGGGCGAGGGAAGAGACCCAGTACTTC
TRBJ2-5 | few | NA | TRBV6-5 | 13 | CASSLSWGETQYF | TGTGCCAGCAGTCTCTCGTGGGGGGAGACCCAGTACTTC
TRBJ2-5 | many | NA | TRBV2 | 15 | CASSNLAPSGETQYF | TGTGCCAGCAGCAATCTAGCCCCCTCTGGGGAGACCCAGTACTTC
TRBJ2-2 | many | NA | TRBV6-2/TRBV6-3 | 13 | CASSYPPPGELFF | TGTGCCAGCAGTTACCCCCCCCCCGGGGAGCTGTTTTTT
TRBJ2-7 | NA | TRBD2 | TRBV5-4 | 14 | CASSGAGEINEQYF | TGTGCCAGCAGCGGGGCGGGAGAGATCAACGAGCAGTACTTC
TRBJ2-3 | NA | TRBD2 | TRBV19 | 15 | CASSGTSGDTDTQYF | TGTGCCAGTAGCGGGACTAGCGGGGACACAGATACGCAGTATTTT
TRBJ2-7 | many | TRBD2 | TRBV13 | 16 | CASSVPSGRAPYEQYF | TGTGCCAGCAGCGTCCCCAGCGGGAGGGCTCCCTACGAGCAGTACTTC
TRBJ2-1 | NA | NA | TRBV6-2/TRBV6-3 | 15 | CASSRFDGSYNEQFF | TGTGCCAGCAGTCGGTTCGACGGCTCCTACAATGAGCAGTTCTTC